What follows describes a single TCR beta chain. The record originates from a study of technical replicates of blood from several donors. Assay: immunoSEQ multiplex PCR; the TCRdb copy retains only in-frame clones and omits some. Of around 90,000 clones in the sample, about 94% are singletons; the top ten hold about 0.27%. The CDR3 length is 13 residues. V gave up 2 bases and J gave up 3 bases, with 7 bases separating them. The germline gives CDR1 MNHEY, CDR2 SMNVEV (reference sequence). The chain links TRBV27 to TRBJ2-5, with no clear D. This TCR came from a human donor in good health. The source material was T cells isolated from PBMCs. CDR3 sequence: CASSLNLKETQYF. The CDR3 region has the DNA TGTGCCAGCAGTTTAAATTTAAAAGAGACCCAGTACTTC.